This TCR beta chain appears in the sequencing data of a study of T-cell reconstitution after alpha-beta-depleted transplantation in children. Overall study findings and caveats: After transplant, at about two months, alpha-beta T cells were reportedly derived from several hundred expanded graft clones. Diversity and T-cell counts at one year after transplant derived mostly from new T cells. It was surviving recipient T cells and thymic progenitors that gave some patients high TCRbeta diversity at day 60.

Germline loops: CDR1 SGHDT, CDR2 YYEEEE. The CDR3 has 13 residues. V lost 5 bases and J 3 bases, leaving 12 bases between the germline ends. This clonotype was detected ten times or more. The antigen is undetermined. Unique molecular identifiers were incorporated into the prepared TCRbeta library. TCRdb reprocessed the PCR reads via MiXCR and lists one record per CDR3 protein. The table shows about a million distinct CDR3 sequences, with around 30% occurring only once. The sequence was collected from a boy under two years old who had a stem cell transplant for SCID, so the T cells may come from the graft donor. The chain uses TRBV5-6 and TRBJ2-7; D is unresolved. This specimen consisted of PBMCs, mostly from graft donor cells, obtained 360 days after TCRalphabeta/CD19-depleted stem cell transplant. CDR3 bases: TGTGCCAGCAGTCTATCCCCCAACTACGAGCAGTACTTC. Its translation is CASSLSPNYEQYF.